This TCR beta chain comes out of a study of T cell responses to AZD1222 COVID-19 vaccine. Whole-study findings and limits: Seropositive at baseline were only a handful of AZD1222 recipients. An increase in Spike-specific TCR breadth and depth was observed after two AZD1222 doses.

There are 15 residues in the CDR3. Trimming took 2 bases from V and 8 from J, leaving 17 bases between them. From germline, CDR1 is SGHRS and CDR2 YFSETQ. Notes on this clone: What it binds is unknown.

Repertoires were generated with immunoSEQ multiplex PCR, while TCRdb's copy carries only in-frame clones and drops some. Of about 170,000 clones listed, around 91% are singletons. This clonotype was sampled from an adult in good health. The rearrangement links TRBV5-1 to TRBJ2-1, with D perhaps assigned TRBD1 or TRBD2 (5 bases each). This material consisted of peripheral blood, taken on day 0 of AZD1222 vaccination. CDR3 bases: TGCGCCAGCAGCTTCTCCGGGGACCCTGTCCATGAGCAGTTCTTC. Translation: CASSFSGDPVHEQFF.